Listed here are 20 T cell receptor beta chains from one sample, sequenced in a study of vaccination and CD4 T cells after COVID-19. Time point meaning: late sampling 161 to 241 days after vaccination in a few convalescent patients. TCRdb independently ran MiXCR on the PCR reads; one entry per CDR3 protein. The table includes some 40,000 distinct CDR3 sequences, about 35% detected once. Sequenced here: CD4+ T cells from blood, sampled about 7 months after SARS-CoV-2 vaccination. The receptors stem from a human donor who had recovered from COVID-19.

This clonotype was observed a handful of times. CDR3 nucleotides: TGTGCCAGCAGTTTCGGGCAGCTCGAGGGCAGGGGGCAGTATTTT. Protein product: CASSFGQLEGRGQYF. The V call is TRBV28, the J call TRBJ2-3; D is possibly TRBD1 (6 bases). V shed 3 bases and J shed 11 bases, with 21 bases lying between them. Germline values: CDR1 MDHEN, CDR2 SYDVKM. The CDR3 totals 15 residues.

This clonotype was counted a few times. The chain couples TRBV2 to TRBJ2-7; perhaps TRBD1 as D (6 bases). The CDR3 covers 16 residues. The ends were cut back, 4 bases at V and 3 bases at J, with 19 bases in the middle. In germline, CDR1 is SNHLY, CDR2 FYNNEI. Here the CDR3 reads CASSGDTTGSSYEQYF. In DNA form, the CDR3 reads TGTGCCAGCAGTGGGGACACAACAGGTAGTAGCTACGAGCAGTACTTC. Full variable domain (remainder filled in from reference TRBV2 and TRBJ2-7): EPEVTQTPSHQVTQMGQEVILRCVPISNHLYFYWYRQILGQKVEFLVSFYNNEISEKSEIFDDQFSVERPDGSNFTLKIRSTKLEDSAMYFCASSGDTTGSSYEQYFGPGTRLTVT.

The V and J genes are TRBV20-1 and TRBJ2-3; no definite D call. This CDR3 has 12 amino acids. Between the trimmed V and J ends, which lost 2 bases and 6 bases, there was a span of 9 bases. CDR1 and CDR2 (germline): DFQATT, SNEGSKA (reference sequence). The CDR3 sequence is CSARRGRDTQYF. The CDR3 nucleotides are TGCAGTGCTAGACGCGGCAGGGATACGCAGTATTTT.

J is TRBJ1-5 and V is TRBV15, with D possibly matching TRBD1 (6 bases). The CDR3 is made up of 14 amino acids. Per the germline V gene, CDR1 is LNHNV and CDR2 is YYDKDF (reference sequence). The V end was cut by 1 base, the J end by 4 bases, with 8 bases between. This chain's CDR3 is CATSRGQENQPQHF. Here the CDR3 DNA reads TGTGCCACCAGCAGAGGACAGGAAAATCAGCCCCAGCATTTT.

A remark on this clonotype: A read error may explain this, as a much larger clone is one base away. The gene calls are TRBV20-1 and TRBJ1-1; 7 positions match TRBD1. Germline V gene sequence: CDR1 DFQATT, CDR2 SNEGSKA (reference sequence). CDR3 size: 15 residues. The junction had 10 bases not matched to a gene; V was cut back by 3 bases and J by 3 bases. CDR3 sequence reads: CSARDRWDSYTEAFF. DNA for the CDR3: TGCAGTGCTAGGGATCGATGGGACAGCTACACTGAAGCTTTCTTT.

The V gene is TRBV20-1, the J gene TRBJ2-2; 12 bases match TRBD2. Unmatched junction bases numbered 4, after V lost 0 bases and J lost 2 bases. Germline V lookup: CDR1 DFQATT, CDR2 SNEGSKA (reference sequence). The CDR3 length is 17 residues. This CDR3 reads CSARETSGSSNTGELFF. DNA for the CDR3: TGCAGTGCTAGAGAGACTAGCGGGAGTAGCAACACCGGGGAGCTGTTTTTT.

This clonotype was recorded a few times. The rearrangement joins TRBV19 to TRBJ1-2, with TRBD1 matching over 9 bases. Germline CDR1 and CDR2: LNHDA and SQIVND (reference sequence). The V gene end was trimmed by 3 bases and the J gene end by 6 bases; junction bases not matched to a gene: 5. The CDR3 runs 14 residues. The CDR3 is CASSMPGQGHGYTF. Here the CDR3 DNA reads TGTGCCAGTAGTATGCCGGGACAGGGTCATGGCTACACCTTC. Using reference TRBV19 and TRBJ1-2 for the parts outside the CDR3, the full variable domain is DGGITQSPKYLFRKEGQNVTLSCEQNLNHDAMYWYRQDPGQGLRLIYYSQIVNDFQKGDIAEGYSVSREKKESFPLTVTSAQKNPTAFYLCASSMPGQGHGYTFGSGTRLTVV.

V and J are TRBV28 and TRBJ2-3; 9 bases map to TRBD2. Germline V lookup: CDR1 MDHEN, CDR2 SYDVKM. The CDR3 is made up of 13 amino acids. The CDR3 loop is CAAGSGRQDTQYF. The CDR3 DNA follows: TGTGCGGCGGGTAGCGGGAGACAAGATACGCAGTATTTT.

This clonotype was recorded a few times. The CDR3 loop is CSARDASGRGTDTQYF. In DNA form, the CDR3 reads TGCAGTGCTAGAGATGCTAGCGGGAGAGGCACAGATACGCAGTATTTT. The gene calls are TRBV20-1 and TRBJ2-3; 10 nucleotides match TRBD2. V shed 0 bases and J 1 base; nucleotides not matched to a gene: 4. This CDR3 comprises 16 residues. Germline CDR1 is DFQATT and CDR2 is SNEGSKA (reference sequence).

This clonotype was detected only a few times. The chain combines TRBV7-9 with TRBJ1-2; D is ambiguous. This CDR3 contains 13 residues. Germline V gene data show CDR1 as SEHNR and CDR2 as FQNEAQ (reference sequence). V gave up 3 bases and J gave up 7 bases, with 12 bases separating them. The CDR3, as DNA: TGTGCCAGCAGCTTTTCTGGGGAGAGTGGCTACACCTTC. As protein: CASSFSGESGYTF. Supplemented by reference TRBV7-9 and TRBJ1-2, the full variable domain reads DTGVSQNPRHKITKRGQNVTFRCDPISEHNRLYWYRQTLGQGPEFLTYFQNEAQLEKSRLLSDRFSAERPKGSFSTLEIQRTEQGDSAMYLCASSFSGESGYTFGSGTRLTVV.

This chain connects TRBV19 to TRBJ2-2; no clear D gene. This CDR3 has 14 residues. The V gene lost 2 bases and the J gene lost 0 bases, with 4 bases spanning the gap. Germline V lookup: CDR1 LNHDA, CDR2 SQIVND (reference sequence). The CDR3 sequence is CASSILANTGELFF. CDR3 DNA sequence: TGTGCCAGTAGTATACTAGCGAACACCGGGGAGCTGTTTTTT.

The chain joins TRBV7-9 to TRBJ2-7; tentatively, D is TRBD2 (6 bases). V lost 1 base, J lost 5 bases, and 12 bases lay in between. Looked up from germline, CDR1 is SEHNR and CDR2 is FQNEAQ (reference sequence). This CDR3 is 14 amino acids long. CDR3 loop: CASSLEGGAHEQYF. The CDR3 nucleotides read TGTGCCAGCAGCTTAGAAGGCGGGGCCCACGAGCAGTACTTC.

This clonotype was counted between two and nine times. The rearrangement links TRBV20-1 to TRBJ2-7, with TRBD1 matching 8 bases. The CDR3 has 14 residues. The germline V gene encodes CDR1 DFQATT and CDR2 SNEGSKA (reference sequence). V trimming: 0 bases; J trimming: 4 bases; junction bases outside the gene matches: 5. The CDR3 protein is CSARDQGAGYEQYF. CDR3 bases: TGCAGTGCTAGAGATCAGGGGGCAGGGTACGAGCAGTACTTC.

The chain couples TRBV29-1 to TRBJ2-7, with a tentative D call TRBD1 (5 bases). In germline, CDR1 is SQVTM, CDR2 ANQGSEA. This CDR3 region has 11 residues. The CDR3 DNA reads TGCACCTCCCCCAGGGTCCACGAGCAGTACTTC. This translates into CTSPRVHEQYF.

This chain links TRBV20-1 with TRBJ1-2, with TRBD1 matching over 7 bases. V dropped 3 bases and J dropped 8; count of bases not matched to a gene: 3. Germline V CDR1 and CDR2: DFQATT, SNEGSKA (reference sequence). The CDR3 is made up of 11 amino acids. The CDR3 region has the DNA TGCAGTGCTAGTTCGACAGGGGGCTACACCTTC. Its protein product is CSASSTGGYTF.

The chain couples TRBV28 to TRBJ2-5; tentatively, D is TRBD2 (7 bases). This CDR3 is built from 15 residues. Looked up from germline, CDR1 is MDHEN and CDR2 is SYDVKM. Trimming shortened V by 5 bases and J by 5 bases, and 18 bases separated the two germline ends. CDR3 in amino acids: CASSPLGGAQETQYF. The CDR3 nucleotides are TGTGCCAGCAGTCCCTTGGGGGGGGCCCAGGAGACCCAGTACTTC.

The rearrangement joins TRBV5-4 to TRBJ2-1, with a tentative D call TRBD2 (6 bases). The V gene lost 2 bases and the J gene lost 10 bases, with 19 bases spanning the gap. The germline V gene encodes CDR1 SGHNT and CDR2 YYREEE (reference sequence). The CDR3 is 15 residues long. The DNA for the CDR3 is TGTGCCAGCAGCTTCCTAGTGGGAGGAAAGGGGGAGCAGTTCTTC. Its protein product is CASSFLVGGKGEQFF.

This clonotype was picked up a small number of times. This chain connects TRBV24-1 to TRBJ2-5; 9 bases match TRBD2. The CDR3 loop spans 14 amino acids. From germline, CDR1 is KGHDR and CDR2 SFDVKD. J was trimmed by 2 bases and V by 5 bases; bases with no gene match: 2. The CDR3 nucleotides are TGTGCCACCAGTGGACTAGCGGCTCAAGAGACCCAGTACTTC. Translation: CATSGLAAQETQYF.

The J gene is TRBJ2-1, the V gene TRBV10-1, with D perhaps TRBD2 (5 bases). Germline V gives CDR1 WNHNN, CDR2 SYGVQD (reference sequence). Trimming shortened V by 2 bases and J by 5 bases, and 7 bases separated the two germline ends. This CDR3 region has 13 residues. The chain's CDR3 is CASSEGLNNEQFF. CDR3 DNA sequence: TGCGCCAGCAGTGAGGGACTTAACAATGAGCAGTTCTTC.

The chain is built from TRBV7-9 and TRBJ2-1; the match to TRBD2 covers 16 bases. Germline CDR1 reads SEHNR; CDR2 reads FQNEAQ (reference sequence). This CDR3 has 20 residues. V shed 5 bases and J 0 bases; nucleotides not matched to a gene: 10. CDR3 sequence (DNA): TGTGCCAGCAGCCGTACAGCCGGGACTAGCGGGAGGGTCTCCTACAATGAGCAGTTCTTC. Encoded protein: CASSRTAGTSGRVSYNEQFF.